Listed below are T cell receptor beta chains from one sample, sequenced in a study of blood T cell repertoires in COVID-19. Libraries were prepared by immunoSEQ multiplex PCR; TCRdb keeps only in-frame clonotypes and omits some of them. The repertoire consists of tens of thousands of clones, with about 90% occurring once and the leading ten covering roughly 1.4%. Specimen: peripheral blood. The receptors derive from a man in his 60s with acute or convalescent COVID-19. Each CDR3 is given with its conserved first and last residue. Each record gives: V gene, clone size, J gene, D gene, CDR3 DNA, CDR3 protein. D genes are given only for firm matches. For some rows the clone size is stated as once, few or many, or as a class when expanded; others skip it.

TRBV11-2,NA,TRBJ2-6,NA,TGTGCCAGCACCAGATTGGGCAGGGCCGAAGGGGCCAACGTCCTGACTTTC,CASTRLGRAEGANVLTF
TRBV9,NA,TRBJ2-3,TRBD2,TGTGCCAGCAGCGTAGTGTCTAGCGGGGGGGGAAGCACAGATACGCAGTATTTT,CASSVVSSGGGSTDTQYF
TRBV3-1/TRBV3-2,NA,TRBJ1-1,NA,TGTGCCAGCAGCCAAGGTAACAGCTTGAACACTGAAGCTTTCTTT,CASSQGNSLNTEAFF
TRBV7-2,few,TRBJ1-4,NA,TGTGCCAGCAGCCTGAACAGAGCAACTAATGAAAAACTGTTTTTT,CASSLNRATNEKLFF
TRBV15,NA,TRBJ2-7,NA,TGTGCCACCAGCCGACGACAACTTCACGAGCAGTACTTC,CATSRRQLHEQYF
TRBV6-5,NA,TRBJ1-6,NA,TGTGCCAGCAGTTACTCGAAGGCAGGATATAATTCACCCCTCCACTTT,CASSYSKAGYNSPLHF
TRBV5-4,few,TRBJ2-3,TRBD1,TGTGCCAGCAGCTTACTGGACAGGGGACCCGAGGGGACGCAGTATTTT,CASSLLDRGPEGTQYF
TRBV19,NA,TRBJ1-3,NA,TGTGCCAGTAGTCGCCAGCGGTACTCTGGAAACACCATATATTTT,CASSRQRYSGNTIYF
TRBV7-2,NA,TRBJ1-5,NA,TGTGCCAGCAGCTTAGGACAGCATAGCAATCAGCCCCAGCATTTT,CASSLGQHSNQPQHF
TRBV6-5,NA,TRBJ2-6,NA,TGTGCCAGCAGTTACTCGATAGGGGCTGGGGCCAACGTCCTGACTTTC,CASSYSIGAGANVLTF
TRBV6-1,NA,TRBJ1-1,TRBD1,TGTGCCAGCAGTGGGTACAGGGGACCTCTTATGAACACTGAAGCTTTCTTT,CASSGYRGPLMNTEAFF
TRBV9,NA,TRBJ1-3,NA,TGTGCCAGCAGCGTAGCTGGAGGATACTCTGGAAACACCATATATTTT,CASSVAGGYSGNTIYF
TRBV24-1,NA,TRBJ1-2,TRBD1,TGTGCCACCAGTGATCTGGGACAGCCCTATGGCTACACCTTC,CATSDLGQPYGYTF
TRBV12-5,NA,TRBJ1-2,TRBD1,TGTGCTAGTGGCACCTACAGGGGAAAGGGCTACACCTTC,CASGTYRGKGYTF
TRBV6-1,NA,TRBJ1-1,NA,TGTGCCAGCAGTGAAGTTGAAGGGGGTGAAGCTTTCTTT,CASSEVEGGEAFF
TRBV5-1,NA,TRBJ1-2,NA,TGCGCCAGCAGCTTGGAGGGGTATGGCTACACCTTC,CASSLEGYGYTF
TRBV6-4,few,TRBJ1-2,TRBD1,TGTGCCATACGACAGGGGGCGCGTGGCTACACCTTC,CAIRQGARGYTF
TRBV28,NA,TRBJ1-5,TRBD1,TGTGCCAGCAGGGGGGACAGGGTGATAAATCAGCCCCAGCATTTT,CASRGDRVINQPQHF
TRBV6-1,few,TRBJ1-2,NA,TGTGCCAGCAGTGAGCCAGGGGCAGCCTATGGCTACACCTTC,CASSEPGAAYGYTF
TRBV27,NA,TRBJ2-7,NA,TGTGCCAGCAGACGGCAGGGATTGGGCTACGAGCAGTACTTC,CASRRQGLGYEQYF
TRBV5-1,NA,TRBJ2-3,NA,TGCGCCAGCAGCCGCGAGTTGCTTAGTACAGATACGCAGTATTTT,CASSRELLSTDTQYF
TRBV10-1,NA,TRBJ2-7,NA,TGCGCCAGCATCAATAAAATTGGACAGAGCTACGAGCAGTACTTC,CASINKIGQSYEQYF
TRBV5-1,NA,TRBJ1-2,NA,TGCGCCAGCAGCTCCCTGGGGGGGACTGACTATGGCTACACCTTC,CASSSLGGTDYGYTF
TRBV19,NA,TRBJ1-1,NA,TGTGCCAGTAGTATAGTAGTCGACACTGAAGCTTTCTTT,CASSIVVDTEAFF
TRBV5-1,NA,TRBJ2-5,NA,TGCGCCAGCGGTGATAGCCGGGAGACCCAGTACTTC,CASGDSRETQYF
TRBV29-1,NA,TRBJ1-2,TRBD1,TGCAGCGTCGGACAGGGATCGATTGGCTACACCTTC,CSVGQGSIGYTF
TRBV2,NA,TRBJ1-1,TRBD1,TGTGCCAGCAGCGGCGAACAGGGGGTGCGAAGCACTGAAGCTTTCTTT,CASSGEQGVRSTEAFF
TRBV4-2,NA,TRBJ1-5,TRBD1,TGTGCCAGCAGCCACCCCGGGGGGACAGGGGGAGGCAATCAGCCCCAGCATTTT,CASSHPGGTGGGNQPQHF
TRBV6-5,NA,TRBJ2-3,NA,TGTGCCAGCAAAAACGGGGGGCTCATCACAGATACGCAGTATTTT,CASKNGGLITDTQYF
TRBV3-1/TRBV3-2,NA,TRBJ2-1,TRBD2,TGTGCCAGCAGCCAAGCGGTCTTTAGCGGGGGGGCCTACAATGAGCAGTTCTTC,CASSQAVFSGGAYNEQFF
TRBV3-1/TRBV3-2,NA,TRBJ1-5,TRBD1,TGTGCCAGCAGCCGCAAACCCAGGGGGCAGCCCCAGCATTTT,CASSRKPRGQPQHF
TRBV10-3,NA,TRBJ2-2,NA,TGTGCCATCAGTGGGGGGGTGTTCGGGACCTCGAACACCGGGGAGCTGTTTTTT,CAISGGVFGTSNTGELFF
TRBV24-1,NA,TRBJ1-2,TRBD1,TGTGCCACCAGTGATTCGGGACAGGTAGGGCGCTACACCTTC,CATSDSGQVGRYTF
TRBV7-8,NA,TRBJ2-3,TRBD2,TGTGCCAGCAGCTTACTGAGACTAGCGGGGCCCCAAAGGACAGATACGCAGTATTTT,CASSLLRLAGPQRTDTQYF
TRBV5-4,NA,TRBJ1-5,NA,TGTGCCAGCAGATCAATACAGGGAGAAGGGGGTCAGCCCCAGCATTTT,CASRSIQGEGGQPQHF
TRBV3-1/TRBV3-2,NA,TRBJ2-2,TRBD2,TGTGCCAGCAGCCAAGGCAAAGCGGGGGGAACCGGGGAGCTGTTTTTT,CASSQGKAGGTGELFF
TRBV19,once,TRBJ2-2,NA,TGTGCCAGTCCCCGGGAGACCGGGGAGCTGTTTTTT,CASPRETGELFF
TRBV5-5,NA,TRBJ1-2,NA,TGTGCCAGCAGCTCCACTAACTATGGCTACACCTTC,CASSSTNYGYTF
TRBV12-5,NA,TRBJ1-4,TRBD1,TGTGCTAGTGGCCTGGGACAGGGAGTGAATGAAAAACTGTTTTTT,CASGLGQGVNEKLFF